This TCR beta chain stems from a study of blood T cell repertoires in COVID-19. This table comes from immunoSEQ multiplex PCR, and its TCRdb copy is limited to in-frame clones, with some not included. Here the sample spans fewer than 300,000 clones, about 83% being singletons. Germline V lookup: CDR1 SGDLS, CDR2 YYNGEE. This CDR3 has 14 residues. Trimming took 2 bases from V and 3 from J, leaving 11 bases between them. The sequence was collected from a woman between 45 and 65 years old who had recovered from COVID-19. This sequence joins TRBV9 and TRBJ1-1, with a possible D match to TRBD1 (5 bases). The sequenced sample consisted of peripheral blood. As DNA, the CDR3 is TGTGCCAGCAGCGTCAGGGTAGGAGACACTGAAGCTTTCTTT. Protein product: CASSVRVGDTEAFF.